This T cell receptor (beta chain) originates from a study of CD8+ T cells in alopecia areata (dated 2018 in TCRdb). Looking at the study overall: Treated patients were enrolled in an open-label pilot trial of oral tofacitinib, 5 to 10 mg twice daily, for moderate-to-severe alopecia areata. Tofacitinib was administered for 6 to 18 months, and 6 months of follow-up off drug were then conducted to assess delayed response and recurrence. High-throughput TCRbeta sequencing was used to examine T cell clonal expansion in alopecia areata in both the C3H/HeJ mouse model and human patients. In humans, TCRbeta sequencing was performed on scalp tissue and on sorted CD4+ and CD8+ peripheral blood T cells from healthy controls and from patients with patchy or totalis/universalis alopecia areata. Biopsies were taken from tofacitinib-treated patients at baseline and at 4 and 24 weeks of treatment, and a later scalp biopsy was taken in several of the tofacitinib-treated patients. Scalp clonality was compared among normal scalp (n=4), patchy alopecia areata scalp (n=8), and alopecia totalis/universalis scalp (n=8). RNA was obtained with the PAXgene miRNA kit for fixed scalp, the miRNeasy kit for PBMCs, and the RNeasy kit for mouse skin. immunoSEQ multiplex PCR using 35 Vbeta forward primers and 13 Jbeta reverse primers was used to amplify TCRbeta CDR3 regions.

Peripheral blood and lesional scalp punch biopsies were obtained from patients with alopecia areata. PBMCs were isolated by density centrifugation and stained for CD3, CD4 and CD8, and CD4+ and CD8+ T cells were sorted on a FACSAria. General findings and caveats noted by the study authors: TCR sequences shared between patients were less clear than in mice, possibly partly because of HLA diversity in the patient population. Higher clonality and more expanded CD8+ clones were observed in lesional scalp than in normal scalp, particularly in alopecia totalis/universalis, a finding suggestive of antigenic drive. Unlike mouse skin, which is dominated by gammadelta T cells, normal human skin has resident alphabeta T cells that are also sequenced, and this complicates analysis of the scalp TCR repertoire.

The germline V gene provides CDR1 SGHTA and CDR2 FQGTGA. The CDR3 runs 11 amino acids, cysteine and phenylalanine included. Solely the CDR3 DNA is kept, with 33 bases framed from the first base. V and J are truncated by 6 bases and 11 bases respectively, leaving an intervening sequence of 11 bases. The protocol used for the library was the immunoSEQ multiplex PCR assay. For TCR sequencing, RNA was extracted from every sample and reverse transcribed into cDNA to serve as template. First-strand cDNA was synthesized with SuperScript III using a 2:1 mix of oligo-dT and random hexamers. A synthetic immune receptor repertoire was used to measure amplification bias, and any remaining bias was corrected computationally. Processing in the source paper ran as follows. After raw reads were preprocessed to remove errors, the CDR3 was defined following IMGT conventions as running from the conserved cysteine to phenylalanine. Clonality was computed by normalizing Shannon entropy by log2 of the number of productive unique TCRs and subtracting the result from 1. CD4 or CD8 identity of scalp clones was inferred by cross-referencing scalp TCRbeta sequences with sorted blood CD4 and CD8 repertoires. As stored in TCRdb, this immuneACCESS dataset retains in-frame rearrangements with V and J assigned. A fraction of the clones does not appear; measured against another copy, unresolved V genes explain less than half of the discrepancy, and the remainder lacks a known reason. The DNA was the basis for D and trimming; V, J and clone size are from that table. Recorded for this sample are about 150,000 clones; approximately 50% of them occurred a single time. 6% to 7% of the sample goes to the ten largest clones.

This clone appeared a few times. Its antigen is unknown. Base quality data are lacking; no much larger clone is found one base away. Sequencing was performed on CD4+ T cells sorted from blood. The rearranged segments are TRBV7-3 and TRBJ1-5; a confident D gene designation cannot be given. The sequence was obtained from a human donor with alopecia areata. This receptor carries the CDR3 CASSNHWAQHF. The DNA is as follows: TGTGCCAGCAGTAACCATTGGGCCCAGCATTTT.